One sample yielded the 18 T cell receptor beta chains listed below, sequenced in a study of cytomegalovirus exposure and HLA in healthy donors. Assay used: immunoSEQ multiplex PCR; TCRdb lists only in-frame clones, some missing. The sample includes some 140,000 clones, 86% of them seen just once. The sample was PBMCs. The receptors stem from a man younger than 30 in good health and CMV-seronegative.

V is TRBV7-9 and J is TRBJ2-1; 8 bases match TRBD2. V lost 1 base to trimming and J lost 1 base; unmatched junction nucleotides: 6. There are 17 residues in the CDR3. CDR1 is SEHNR, CDR2 FQNEAQ, per germline (reference sequence). CDR3 sequence reads: CASSLVPSGPSYNEQFF. DNA for the CDR3: TGTGCCAGCAGCTTAGTCCCTAGCGGGCCATCCTACAATGAGCAGTTCTTC.

The chain carries TRBV7-9 and TRBJ1-2; 8 bases are a match to TRBD1. With V trimmed by 1 base and J by 4 bases, 14 bases remained unmatched. Germline CDR1 SEHNR, CDR2 FQNEAQ (reference sequence). The CDR3 has 18 residues. This CDR3 is CASSLGGWDRTSFYGYTF. The DNA of the CDR3 is TGTGCCAGCAGCTTAGGGGGTTGGGACAGGACTTCATTCTATGGCTACACCTTC. The full variable domain, with the rest looked up from reference TRBV7-9 and TRBJ1-2, is DTGVSQNPRHKITKRGQNVTFRCDPISEHNRLYWYRQTLGQGPEFLTYFQNEAQLEKSRLLSDRFSAERPKGSFSTLEIQRTEQGDSAMYLCASSLGGWDRTSFYGYTFGSGTRLTVV.

This sequence joins TRBV5-1 and TRBJ1-2; weak D call: TRBD1 (6 bases). The ends were cut back, 2 bases at V and 2 bases at J, with 10 bases in the middle. The CDR3 is 14 residues long. Germline V gives CDR1 SGHRS, CDR2 YFSETQ. CDR3 sequence: CASSFEGENYGYTF. The CDR3 region has the DNA TGCGCCAGCAGCTTTGAGGGGGAGAACTATGGCTACACCTTC.

This chain connects TRBV5-1 to TRBJ1-2; 10 bases fit TRBD1. The trim removed 4 bases at V and 7 bases at J, leaving 1 base unmatched. CDR3 size: 12 residues. Per germline, CDR1 SGHRS and CDR2 YFSETQ. In nucleotides, the CDR3 is TGCGCCAGCAGCAGGACAGGGGGTGGCTACACCTTC. It translates to CASSRTGGGYTF.

The chain has TRBV6-6 and TRBJ1-2; TRBD1 aligns across 8 bases. Trimming took 6 bases from V and 2 from J; bases not matched to a gene: 8. The CDR3 sequence is 15 residues long. Germline lookup yields CDR1 MNHNY and CDR2 SVGAGI (reference sequence). The CDR3 region is CASSRPTGVNYGYTF. CDR3 in DNA: TGTGCCAGCAGCCGACCGACAGGGGTCAACTATGGCTACACCTTC.

The DNA of the CDR3 is TGTGCCTGGAGTTTTGGGCAGGGCAATCAGCCCCAGCATTTT. It translates to CAWSFGQGNQPQHF. The chain joins TRBV30 to TRBJ1-5; D unclear. The CDR3 runs 14 residues. The germline CDR1 and CDR2 sequences are GTSNPN and SVGIG (reference sequence). V was shortened by 2 bases and J by 2 bases, with 10 bases between the two germline ends.

This clone was detected a few times. The chain combines TRBV5-6 with TRBJ1-2, with D perhaps TRBD1 (5 bases). V shed 2 bases and J shed 8 bases, with 22 bases lying between them. The CDR3 consists of 16 residues. CDR1 SGHDT and CDR2 YYEEEE come from the germline V gene. The CDR3 sequence: CASSFGLHGKGVGYTF. CDR3 sequence (DNA): TGTGCCAGCAGCTTTGGCCTCCACGGTAAAGGGGTGGGCTACACCTTC.

The rearrangement joins TRBV14 to TRBJ1-1; 11 positions match TRBD1. Trimming took 4 bases from V and 1 from J; bases not matched to a gene: 5. The V gene's germline CDR1 is SGHDN and CDR2 FVKESK. The CDR3 runs 16 residues. Here the CDR3 DNA reads TGTGCCAGCAGCCGTCGGGACAGGGGGTCGAACACTGAAGCTTTCTTT. Translating gives CASSRRDRGSNTEAFF.

The gene calls are TRBV7-8 and TRBJ1-5; 8 bases agree with TRBD1. With 5 bases clipped from V and 5 bases from J, the junction kept 8 bases outside the gene matches. This CDR3 is built from 15 residues. Per the germline V gene, CDR1 is SGHVS and CDR2 is FQNEAQ. The CDR3 DNA follows: TGTGCCAGCAGCCCCCCAGGGGGCCCGGATCAGCCCCAGCATTTT. Protein: CASSPPGGPDQPQHF.

The J gene is TRBJ2-1, the V gene TRBV6-5, with TRBD1 as a possible D gene (6 bases). This CDR3 has 16 amino acids. The V end lost 0 bases, the J end lost 0 bases, and 9 bases lay between the germline ends. The germline V gene encodes CDR1 MNHEY and CDR2 SVGAGI. CDR3 sequence (DNA): TGTGCCAGCAGTTACTCTCTAGGGGGCTCCTACAATGAGCAGTTCTTC. The encoded protein is CASSYSLGGSYNEQFF.

The CDR3 coding sequence is TGTGCCAGCCGCGGGGGGCAGGAGCAGTACTTC. It is translated as CASRGGQEQYF. The rearrangement uses TRBV7-9 and TRBJ2-7, with 8 bases identical to TRBD2. Germline CDR1 and CDR2: SEHNR and FQNEAQ (reference sequence). J lost 7 bases, V lost 8 bases, and 4 bases had no gene match. The length of the CDR3 is 11 residues.

A single count supports this clone. The chain has TRBV21-1 and TRBJ1-2; whether TRBD1, the table's D call, matches the DNA was not checked. TRBV21-1 corresponds to a pseudogene. CDR3 length: 13 amino acids. In DNA form, the CDR3 reads TGTGCCAGCATCTCAGGGGGAAGCTATGGCTACACCTTC. Translated, it gives CASISGGSYGYTF.

This chain uses TRBV19 with TRBJ2-1, with TRBD2 matching over 13 bases. J gave up 4 bases and V 4 bases, and 13 bases lay outside the gene matches. Germline CDR1 reads LNHDA; CDR2 reads SQIVND (reference sequence). The CDR3 is made up of 19 amino acids. CDR3 amino acids: CASSKSGLAGDFGYNEQFF. The CDR3, as DNA: TGTGCCAGTAGTAAAAGCGGACTAGCGGGAGACTTCGGATACAATGAGCAGTTCTTC.

V usage is TRBV30 and J usage is TRBJ2-7, with TRBD1 as a possible D gene (5 bases). The CDR3 sequence is 16 residues long. The germline gives CDR1 GTSNPN, CDR2 SVGIG (reference sequence). Trimming took off 0 bases at V and 7 bases at J, with 22 bases between the two ends. The CDR3 coding sequence is TGTGCCTGGAGTGTAGAAAGACAGACGTCCCTGGTGGAGCAGTACTTC. This encodes CAWSVERQTSLVEQYF.

The V and J genes are TRBV7-2 and TRBJ2-1; TRBD1 matches at 9 bases. Germline V gene lookup returns CDR1 SGHTA and CDR2 FQGNSA. This CDR3 region has 16 residues. Unmatched junction bases numbered 4, after V lost 1 base and J lost 3 bases. The CDR3 DNA is TGTGCCAGCAGCTTAGACGGACAGGGGAGCTACAATGAGCAGTTCTTC. Amino acid sequence: CASSLDGQGSYNEQFF.

This chain connects TRBV6-5 to TRBJ1-5; weak D call: TRBD1 (6 bases). The CDR3 totals 14 residues. V was pared by 0 bases and J by 7 bases, with 10 bases between. Germline lookup yields CDR1 MNHEY and CDR2 SVGAGI. Here the CDR3 DNA reads TGTGCCAGCAGTTACTCGCCAGGGGTACAGCCCCAGCATTTT. Residues: CASSYSPGVQPQHF.

The chain couples TRBV18 to TRBJ1-1; no clear D gene. V was cut by 5 bases and J by 4 bases, with 14 bases left in between. The V gene's germline CDR1 is KGHSH and CDR2 LQKENI. The CDR3 contains 14 residues. The CDR3 is CASSFGSSPTEAFF. In nucleotides, the CDR3 is TGTGCCAGCTCATTCGGGTCCTCCCCCACTGAAGCTTTCTTT.

The chain couples TRBV10-3 to TRBJ2-7, with 13 bases lining up with TRBD2. This CDR3 has 15 amino acids. Germline CDR1 ENHRY, CDR2 SYGVKD. V lost 5 bases and J lost 4; bases outside the gene matches: 5. The CDR3 loop is CAISPGLAGVYEQYF. The CDR3 coding sequence is TGTGCCATCAGTCCTGGACTAGCGGGGGTATACGAGCAGTACTTC.